This T cell receptor beta chain comes out of a study of beta chain features in type 1 diabetes. Regarding the study as a whole: No resolution was reached here on whether HLA type influences TCRB rearrangement.

The V gene lost 1 base and the J gene lost 5 bases, with 20 bases spanning the gap. Germline loops: CDR1 SGHTA, CDR2 FQGNSA. This CDR3 has 17 amino acids. The study reverse transcribed the entire isolated RNA, so it sequenced expressed TCRB transcripts. This table comes from immunoSEQ multiplex PCR, and its TCRdb copy is limited to in-frame clones, with some not included. This sample has over 700,000 clones, with about a sixth found just once. In the case of this clone: Its antigen is undetermined.

The sequencing sample was made of naive CD4+ T cells from blood. This clonotype was sampled from a woman in her late teens or twenties in good health. The chain carries TRBV7-2 and TRBJ2-5; D possibly matches TRBD1 or TRBD2 (5 bases each). CDR3 nucleotide sequence: TGTGCCAGCAGCTTAGGAGTAGGGGCAGGGACGCTTGAGACCCAGTACTTC. Residues: CASSLGVGAGTLETQYF.